This TCR beta chain came from a study of T cell responses to AZD1222 COVID-19 vaccine. Study at large: Second doses that came at about 4 or about 12 weeks were put together. Notes on the study in general: Nearly half of spike-specific TCRs reportedly target unmutated variant regions. Seropositive status at baseline applied to only five to seven AZD1222 recipients.

Germline V CDR1 and CDR2: SGHRS, YFSETQ. The CDR3 has 14 amino acids. Comments on this clone: Its antigen remains unknown. Its ends do not fully match the called genes, so a read error is possible.

TCRdb's table, derived via immunoSEQ multiplex PCR, lists solely in-frame clones and lacks some. The sample gives some 80,000 clones, 80% to 90% of which show up once; more than 5% is in the top ten. Sequenced here: peripheral blood, sampled on day 0 of AZD1222 vaccination. The rearrangement joins TRBV5-1 to TRBJ2-2; D could derive from TRBD1 or TRBD2 (5 bases each). The source of this sequence is an adult in good health. CDR3 DNA sequence: TGCGCCAGCAGCTTGGCCACCGGGGCCGGGGCGCTGTTTTTT. Protein product: CASSLATGAGALFF. The entire variable domain, with the rest obtained from reference TRBV5-1 and TRBJ2-2, is as follows: KAGVTQTPRYLIKTRGQQVTLSCSPISGHRSVSWYQQTPGQGLQFLFEYFSETQRNKGNFPGRFSGRQFSNSRSEMNVSTLELGDSALYLCASSLATGAGALFFGEGSRLTVL.